This T cell receptor beta chain was observed in a study of blood T cell repertoires in COVID-19. On the study more broadly: Both acute and convalescent COVID-19 samples were obtained from the United States, Italy and Spain. The cDNA or gDNA used as material had been derived from T cells, B-cell-depleted T cells, or PBMCs.

The CDR3 contains 13 residues. Per the germline V gene, CDR1 is KGHDR and CDR2 is SFDVKD. Trimming took off 1 base at V and 6 bases at J, with 8 bases between the two ends. In the original workflow: Amplified reference gene primers provided the basis for estimating nucleated cell counts. Libraries were prepared by immunoSEQ multiplex PCR; TCRdb keeps only in-frame clonotypes and omits some of them. V and J calls and clone size follow that table, whereas D and trimming were derived from the DNA. The profile covers fewer than 50,000 clones, with 65% to 85% appearing a single time and about 44% taken by the ten largest.

Sequenced sample: peripheral blood. The TCR was taken from a woman over 75 with active or convalescent COVID-19. J is TRBJ2-5 and V is TRBV24-1; maybe TRBD2 (5 bases). The CDR3 sequence: CATSDFGEKTQYF. The CDR3 DNA is TGTGCCACCAGTGATTTCGGGGAAAAGACCCAGTACTTC.